This T cell receptor beta chain was sequenced for a study of blood T cells in healthy people across ages. A J-beta primer mix and a sample-barcoded 5' primer were used in a second PCR of roughly 6 to 11 cycles. TCRdb itself ran the 5' RACE reads through MiXCR, one entry per CDR3 protein. This sample has 1 million or so distinct CDR3 sequences; approximately 25% occur once, and the top ten carry approximately 0.79%. CDR3 length: 17 amino acids. V lost 3 bases to trimming and J lost 3 bases; unmatched junction nucleotides: 13. In addition, the sample was reused for a study of T cells of mothers and their children. That source notes: A few healthy Caucasian mothers and their six children donated. It was through the M1S primer of the second PCR that sample barcodes and 2-4 random nucleotides were added. Slightly higher overlap, not significant, was seen in related mother-child pairs than in unrelated pairs.

The rearrangement uses TRBV6-7 and TRBJ1-1, with 7 positions matching TRBD1. TRBV6-7 is recorded as an ORF, its role being uncertain. Sequenced input: blood. The TCR originated in a girl aged 2-10 years in good health. CDR3 protein: CASSYNHRKGADTEAFF. DNA of the CDR3: TGTGCCAGCAGTTATAACCATCGCAAGGGGGCGGACACTGAAGCTTTCTTT.